This T cell receptor (beta chain) was identified in a study of blood T cell repertoires in COVID-19. Study as a whole: Some COVID-19 samples were acute and others convalescent; all came from the United States, Italy and Spain.

Individuals drawn from about two dozen US areas were about 18 to 100 years old. Cohorts were assigned according to the clinical history that participants reported. Germline assignment: CDR1 LGHNA and CDR2 YSLEER. The CDR3 is 14 residues long. V was trimmed by 2 bases and J by 5 bases, leaving 12 bases between them. Source study methods: By means of reference gene primer amplification, nucleated cell counts were estimated. The protocol was immunoSEQ multiplex PCR, while the TCRdb copy is restricted to in-frame clones and leaves out a portion. The V and J calls and the clone size are those of that table, but D and trimming were determined from the DNA. The repertoire has approximately 280,000 clones, around nine tenths of them found once; the top ten carry roughly 2.6%.

The chain couples TRBV4-3 to TRBJ1-2; D gene unclear. The clonotype comes from a woman under 30 who had recovered from COVID-19. Sample: PBMCs or T cells enriched from blood (not recorded which). The CDR3 loop reads CASSQTEGGYGYTF. CDR3 bases: TGCGCCAGCAGCCAAACGGAGGGAGGGTATGGCTACACCTTC.